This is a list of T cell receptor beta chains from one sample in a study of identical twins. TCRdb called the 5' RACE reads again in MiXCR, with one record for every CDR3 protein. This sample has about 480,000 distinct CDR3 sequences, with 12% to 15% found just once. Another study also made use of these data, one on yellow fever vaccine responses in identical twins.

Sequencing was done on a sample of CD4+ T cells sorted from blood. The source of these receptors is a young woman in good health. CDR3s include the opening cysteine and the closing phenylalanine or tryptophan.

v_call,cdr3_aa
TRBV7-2,CASSTTGAGTGELFF
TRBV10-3,CAISASEGERYEQYF
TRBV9,CASSPGGSDTQYF
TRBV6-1,CASSVLAGGPDEQFF
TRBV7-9,CASSGAGRLAGVWEQYF
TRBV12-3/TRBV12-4,CASSFLTSNNEQFF
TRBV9,CASSLRIRDIQYF
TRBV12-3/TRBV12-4,CASSFLAGMSLSTDTQYF
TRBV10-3,CASGQNNEQFF
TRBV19,CASCRLAGGGDTQYF
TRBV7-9,CASTLDSLSGANVLTF
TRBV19,CATKQGGDTQYF
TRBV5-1,CASSLANGGPVQETQYF
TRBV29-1,CSVQTGRANTGELFF
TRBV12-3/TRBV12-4,CASGTNSYEQYF
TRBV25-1,CASRRGKDRSLLNTEAFF
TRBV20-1,CSASGREGLRNEQFF
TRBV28,CASSWVTPNQHTQYF
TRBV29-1,CSVEDPAGGNEQFF
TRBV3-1,CASSQGPYEQYF
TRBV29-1,CSATGHQNTEAFF
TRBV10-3,CATRGAGNYEQYF
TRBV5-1,CASSLASAGELFF
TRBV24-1,CATCGQGADTQYF
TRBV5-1,CASSLATAQGFYEQYF
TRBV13,CASSLKKGQAHEAFF
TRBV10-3,CAIARMAGGPRNEQFF
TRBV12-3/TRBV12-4,CASSYGLGSKNTGELFF
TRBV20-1,CSVTAPGTEQFF
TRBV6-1,CASSSPPFSYEQYF
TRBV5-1,CASSLEGTNQPQHF
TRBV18,CASSSLGGLNTEAFF
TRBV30,CAWSSRGGPTDTQYF
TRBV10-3,CAIRSGSSDETQYF
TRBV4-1,CASSHGTGNEQYF
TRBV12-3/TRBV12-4,CASSLSGGNTEAFF
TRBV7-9,CASSAGGTEQYF
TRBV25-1,CASSEWGRTDTQYF
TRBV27,CASSQGQGAGEQYF
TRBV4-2,CASSQDGYDGEQYF
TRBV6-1,CASNPGQGMAGANVLTF